This T cell receptor (beta chain) was sequenced in a study of blood T cell repertoires in COVID-19. Study overall: COVID-19 samples collected from the United States, Italy and Spain covered acute and convalescent phases. In each case, the material was cDNA or gDNA derived from T cells, B-cell-depleted T cells, or PBMCs.

Germline-derived CDR1 and CDR2 are GTSNPN and SVGIG (reference sequence). Losses at the gene ends were 2 bases for V and 10 bases for J; bases not matched to a gene: 3. This CDR3 comprises 11 residues. In the authors' methods: Researchers report that nucleated cell counts were estimated from reference gene primer amplification. Assay used: immunoSEQ multiplex PCR; TCRdb lists only in-frame clones, some missing. That table furnishes V, J and clone size, whereas the DNA furnished D and trimming. Of about 160,000 clones in the sample, about 74% were seen once. This clonotype was sampled from a man aged 60 to 75 with acute or convalescent COVID-19. Sequenced sample: peripheral blood. V and J are TRBV30 and TRBJ1-1, with 8 bases aligning to TRBD1. DNA for the CDR3: TGTGCCTGGAGTCGGACAGGGCGAGCTTTCTTT. This encodes CAWSRTGRAFF.